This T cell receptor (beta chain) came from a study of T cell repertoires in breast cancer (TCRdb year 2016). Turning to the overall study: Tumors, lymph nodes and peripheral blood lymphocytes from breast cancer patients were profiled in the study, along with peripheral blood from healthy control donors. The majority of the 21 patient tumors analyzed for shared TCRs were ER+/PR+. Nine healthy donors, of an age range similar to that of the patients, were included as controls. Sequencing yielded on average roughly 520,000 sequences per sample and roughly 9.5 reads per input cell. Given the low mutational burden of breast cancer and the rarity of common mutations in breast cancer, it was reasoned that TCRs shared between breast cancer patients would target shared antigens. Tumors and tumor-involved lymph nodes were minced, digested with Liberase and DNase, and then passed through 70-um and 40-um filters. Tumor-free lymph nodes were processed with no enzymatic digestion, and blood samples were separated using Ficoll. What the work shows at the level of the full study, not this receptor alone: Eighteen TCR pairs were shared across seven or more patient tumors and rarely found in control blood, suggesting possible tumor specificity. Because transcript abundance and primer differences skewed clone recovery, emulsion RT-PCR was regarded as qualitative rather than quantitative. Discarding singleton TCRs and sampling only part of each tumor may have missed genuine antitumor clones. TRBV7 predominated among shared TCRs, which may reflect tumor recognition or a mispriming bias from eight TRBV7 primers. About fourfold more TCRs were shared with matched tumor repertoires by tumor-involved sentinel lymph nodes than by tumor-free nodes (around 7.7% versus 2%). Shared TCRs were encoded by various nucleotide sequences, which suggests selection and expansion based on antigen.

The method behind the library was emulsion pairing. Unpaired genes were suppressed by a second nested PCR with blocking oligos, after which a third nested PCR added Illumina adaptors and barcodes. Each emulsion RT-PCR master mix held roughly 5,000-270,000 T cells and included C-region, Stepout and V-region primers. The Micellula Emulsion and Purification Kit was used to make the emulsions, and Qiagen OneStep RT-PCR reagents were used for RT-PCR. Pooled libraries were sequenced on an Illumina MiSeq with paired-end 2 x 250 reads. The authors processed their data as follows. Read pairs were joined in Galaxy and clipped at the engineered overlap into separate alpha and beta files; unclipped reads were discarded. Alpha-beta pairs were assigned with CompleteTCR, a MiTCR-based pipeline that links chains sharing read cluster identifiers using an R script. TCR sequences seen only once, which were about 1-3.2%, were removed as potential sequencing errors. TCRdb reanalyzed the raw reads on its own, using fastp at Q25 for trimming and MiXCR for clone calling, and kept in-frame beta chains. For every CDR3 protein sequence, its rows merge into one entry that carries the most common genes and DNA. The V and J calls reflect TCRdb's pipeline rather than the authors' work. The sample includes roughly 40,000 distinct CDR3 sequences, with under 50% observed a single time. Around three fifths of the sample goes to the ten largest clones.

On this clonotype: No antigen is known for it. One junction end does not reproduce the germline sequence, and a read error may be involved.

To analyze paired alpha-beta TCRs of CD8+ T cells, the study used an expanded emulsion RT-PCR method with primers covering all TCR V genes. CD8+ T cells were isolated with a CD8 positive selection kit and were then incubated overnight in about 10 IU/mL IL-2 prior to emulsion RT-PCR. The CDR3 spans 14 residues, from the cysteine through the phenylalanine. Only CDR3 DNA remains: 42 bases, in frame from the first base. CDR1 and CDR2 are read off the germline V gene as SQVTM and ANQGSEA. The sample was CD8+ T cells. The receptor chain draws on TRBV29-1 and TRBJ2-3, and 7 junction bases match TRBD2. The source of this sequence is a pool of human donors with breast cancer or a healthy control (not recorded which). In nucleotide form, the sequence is TGCAGCGTTGAGGGAGGCGGGAGCACAGGTACGCAGTATTTT. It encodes CSVEGGGSTGTQYF.